This T cell receptor beta chain was found in a study of Ad26.COV2.S vaccination and SARS-CoV-2 variants. Study-level points and caveats: Total T cell responses may have been underestimated by the TCR breadth and depth analyses.

The table lists this clone with a few counts. The antigen is not known. The CDR3 runs 15 residues. After removal of 6 bases from V and 4 bases from J, the junction contained 7 bases not matched to a gene. Per germline, CDR1 MNHEY and CDR2 SVGEGT. Data came from immunoSEQ multiplex PCR; TCRdb stores just in-frame clones and leaves some out. This sample has about 94,000 clones, with approximately 86% found just once. The receptor's source is a human donor who had recovered from COVID-19. The material was peripheral blood, obtained after recovery from COVID-19. The V gene is TRBV6-2 or TRBV6-3, the J gene TRBJ1-5; 9 bases fit TRBD1. CDR3 DNA: TGTGCCAGCAGCCCAGCTGGGACAGGGAATCAGCCCCAGCATTTT. As protein: CASSPAGTGNQPQHF.